These 26 T cell receptor beta chains share one sample of origin, sequenced in a study of blood T cell repertoires in COVID-19 (TCRdb year 2020). Library generation was performed with the immunoSEQ multiplex PCR assay. As stored in TCRdb, this immuneACCESS dataset retains in-frame rearrangements with V and J assigned. A fraction of the clones does not appear; measured against another copy, unresolved V genes explain less than half of the discrepancy, and the remainder lacks a known reason. The sample table lists 150,000 to 200,000 clones, 90% of them with a count of one. The ten top clones hold roughly 0.6% of the sample. Sequenced material: peripheral blood. Receptor source: a man in his forties or fifties with acute or convalescent COVID-19.

The chain uses TRBV6-5 and TRBJ2-5; D is ambiguous. V was pared by 0 bases and J by 5 bases, with 16 bases between. CDR3 length equals 16 residues. Germline-derived CDR1 and CDR2 are MNHEY and SVGAGI. The CDR3 coding sequence is TGTGCCAGCAGTTACTCCCCCGCCGGCCCGCGGGAGACCCAGTACTTC. Its translation: CASSYSPAGPRETQYF.

This clone has more than one count but fewer than ten. The chain is built from TRBV7-3 and TRBJ2-1, with D possibly matching TRBD1 (6 bases). The CDR3 length is 14 residues. Germline CDR1 reads SGHTA; CDR2 reads FQGTGA. The V end lost 5 bases, the J end lost 1 base, and 9 bases lay between the germline ends. The CDR3 bases are TGTGCCAGCAGCATCAGGGGATCCTACAATGAGCAGTTCTTC. Translating gives CASSIRGSYNEQFF.

The J gene is TRBJ2-7, the V gene TRBV28, with D possibly being TRBD2 (7 bases). The CDR3 is 12 amino acids. Deletions cut 6 bases from V and 9 bases from J, with 15 bases between. In germline, CDR1 is MDHEN, CDR2 SYDVKM. CDR3 in amino acids: CASSRGGAGQYV. CDR3 DNA: TGTGCCAGCAGCCGAGGGGGGGCCGGGCAGTACGTC.

The genes are TRBV28 and TRBJ2-1; the D gene is possibly TRBD2 (6 bases). The CDR3 has 13 amino acids. V was clipped by 0 bases and J by 10 bases, with 10 bases between them. The germline V gene encodes CDR1 MDHEN and CDR2 SYDVKM. CDR3 sequence (DNA): TGTGCCAGCAGTTTATGGGGGGGAGTAGAGCAGTTCTTC. Translating it yields CASSLWGGVEQFF.

The chain carries TRBV19 and TRBJ1-5; 9 positions match TRBD1. Per the germline V gene, CDR1 is LNHDA and CDR2 is SQIVND (reference sequence). This CDR3 is built from 16 residues. V shed 4 bases, J shed 3 bases, and the junction held 7 bases outside the gene matches. This CDR3 is CASSTRTGAFNQPQHF. DNA of the CDR3: TGTGCCAGTAGTACCCGGACAGGGGCCTTCAATCAGCCCCAGCATTTT.

This clone was counted only a few times. This chain joins TRBV28 and TRBJ2-1; the D is unclear. Germline CDR1 and CDR2: MDHEN and SYDVKM. The CDR3 covers 12 residues. Trimming shortened V by 6 bases and J by 0 bases, and 3 bases separated the two germline ends. CDR3 sequence reads: CASRSSYNEQFF. The CDR3 coding sequence is TGTGCCAGCAGGAGCTCCTACAATGAGCAGTTCTTC.

J is TRBJ2-5 and V is TRBV7-9; 11 positions agree with TRBD2. The J segment lost 2 bases and the V segment lost 5 bases, leaving 7 bases of the junction unmatched. The CDR3 has 16 residues. Germline V gene data show CDR1 as SEHNR and CDR2 as FQNEAQ (reference sequence). This chain's CDR3 is CASSPTGTSGQETQYF. CDR3 DNA: TGTGCCAGCAGCCCCACCGGGACTAGCGGACAAGAGACCCAGTACTTC.

A few counts support this clone. The rearrangement joins TRBV6-5 to TRBJ1-5, with a weak D call TRBD1 (5 bases). Germline assignment: CDR1 MNHEY and CDR2 SVGAGI. This CDR3 is 13 amino acids long. Trimming took 6 bases from V and 4 from J, leaving 10 bases between them. This CDR3 reads CASSHRGNQPQHF. In nucleotides, the CDR3 is TGTGCCAGCAGCCATCGGGGGAATCAGCCCCAGCATTTT.

The J gene is TRBJ1-3, the V gene TRBV11-2, with TRBD1 identical over 9 bases. The CDR3 sequence is 15 residues long. The V segment lost 1 base and the J segment 4 bases; nucleotides outside the gene matches: 2. The germline V gene has CDR1 SGHAT and CDR2 FQNNGV. CDR3 loop: CASSLAGQGGNTIYF. The CDR3 DNA reads as TGTGCCAGCAGCTTAGCCGGACAGGGGGGAAACACCATATATTTT.

The CDR3 loop reads CASSAWVAGVHNEQFF. In DNA, the CDR3 is TGTGCCAGCAGCGCTTGGGTGGCGGGAGTGCACAATGAGCAGTTCTTC. The chain combines TRBV2 with TRBJ2-1; 7 positions match TRBD2. Trimming took 6 bases from V and 5 from J; bases not matched to a gene: 13. The CDR3 is 16 residues long. Germline lookup yields CDR1 SNHLY and CDR2 FYNNEI.

The chain has TRBV5-5 and TRBJ1-5, with D unresolved. Trimming stripped 0 bases from V and 6 bases from J, with 10 bases between. The CDR3 spans 14 residues. Germline CDR1 and CDR2: SGHKS and YYEKEE (reference sequence). The CDR3 spells CASSLVRDAQPQHF. In DNA, the CDR3 is TGTGCCAGCAGCTTGGTCCGGGATGCTCAGCCCCAGCATTTT.

V is TRBV29-1 and J is TRBJ1-4; 7 nucleotides align to TRBD1. The germline V gene encodes CDR1 SQVTM and CDR2 ANQGSEA. The CDR3 covers 12 residues. The V gene end was trimmed by 5 bases and the J gene end by 8 bases; junction bases not matched to a gene: 5. The CDR3 nucleotides read TGCAGCGTTCGACAGGGAGGCGAAAAACTGTTTTTT. Amino acids: CSVRQGGEKLFF.

The chain is built from TRBV27 and TRBJ2-7, with a tentative D call TRBD1 (6 bases). V dropped 6 bases and J dropped 0 bases, with 9 bases sitting between them. This CDR3 is built from 13 residues. CDR1 is MNHEY, CDR2 SMNVEV, per germline (reference sequence). The CDR3, as DNA: TGTGCCAGCAGCAGGGGCAGCTCCTACGAGCAGTACTTC. It is translated as CASSRGSSYEQYF.

This clone was detected only once. This chain uses TRBV29-1 with TRBJ2-2, with D maybe TRBD1 (6 bases). The CDR3 consists of 14 residues. V was pared by 4 bases and J by 1 base, with 10 bases between. Germline-derived CDR1 and CDR2 are SQVTM and ANQGSEA. This CDR3 reads CSVVGQRNTGELFF. CDR3 DNA: TGCAGCGTTGTGGGACAAAGGAACACCGGGGAGCTGTTTTTT.

This chain links TRBV3-1 (or the pseudogene TRBV3-2) with TRBJ2-1; 10 bases map to TRBD2. In germline, CDR1 is LGHDT, CDR2 YNNKEL (reference sequence). The CDR3 consists of 15 residues. V shed 4 bases and J 2 bases; nucleotides not matched to a gene: 2. CDR3 nucleotide sequence: TGTGCCAGCAGCCGGACTAGCGGAACCTACAATGAGCAGTTCTTC. Translating it yields CASSRTSGTYNEQFF.

This chain uses TRBV28 with TRBJ2-1; 11 bases agree with TRBD2. CDR3 length: 17 amino acids. Losses at the gene ends were 5 bases for V and 4 bases for J; bases not matched to a gene: 10. Germline lookup yields CDR1 MDHEN and CDR2 SYDVKM. This chain's CDR3 is CASSRSLAGGQYNEQFF. The CDR3 DNA reads TGTGCCAGCAGTCGTAGCCTAGCGGGAGGACAGTACAATGAGCAGTTCTTC.

This chain links TRBV16 with TRBJ2-1, with a weak D call TRBD2 (5 bases). Germline values: CDR1 KGHSY, CDR2 FQNENV. This CDR3 is built from 14 residues. Trimming took off 2 bases at V and 3 bases at J, with 8 bases between the two ends. CDR3 protein: CASSQAGVYNEQFF. DNA for the CDR3: TGTGCCAGCAGCCAAGCCGGGGTCTACAATGAGCAGTTCTTC. The full variable domain, its missing parts supplied by reference TRBV16 and TRBJ2-1, is GEEVAQTPKHLVRGEGQKAKLYCAPIKGHSYVFWYQQVLKNEFKFLISFQNENVFDETGMPKERFSAKCLPNSPCSLEIQATKLEDSAVYFCASSQAGVYNEQFFGPGTRLTVL.

In the case of this clone: The junction and the germline gene differ at one end; a read error may be behind it. The chain employs TRBV7-7 and TRBJ2-1, with 9 positions matching TRBD1. The germline V gene encodes CDR1 SSHAT and CDR2 FNYEAQ (reference sequence). The CDR3 extends over 14 amino acids. This chain's CDR3 is CASSSGQGWDEQFF. The CDR3 DNA follows: TGTGCTAGCAGCTCGGGACAGGGTTGGGATGAGCAGTTCTTC.

The rearrangement joins TRBV4-1 to TRBJ1-5; D uncertain. The CDR3 is 14 amino acids. Germline-derived CDR1 and CDR2 are MGHRA and YSYEKL. Trimming removed 0 bases at V and 5 bases at J, with 8 bases between. This CDR3 is CASSQEAEDQPQHF. The CDR3 coding sequence is TGCGCCAGCAGCCAAGAGGCGGAGGATCAGCCCCAGCATTTT.

In its sample, this clone was seen once. This chain connects TRBV5-1 to TRBJ2-1; 11 nucleotides match TRBD2. The CDR3 has 16 amino acids. The germline gives CDR1 SGHRS, CDR2 YFSETQ. Trimming removed 0 bases from V and 7 bases from J; junction bases left unmatched: 6. CDR3 in DNA: TGCGCCAGCAGCTTGGAGCTAGCGGGAGGTTTTAATGAGCAGTTCTTC. Residues: CASSLELAGGFNEQFF.

This clone was counted once. The chain joins TRBV28 to TRBJ2-5; D unclear. The germline V gene has CDR1 MDHEN and CDR2 SYDVKM. There are 12 residues in the CDR3. V was trimmed by 5 bases and J by 4 bases, leaving 8 bases between them. CDR3 in DNA: TGTGCCAGCAGTCAAATTTTAGAGACCCAGTACTTC. Residues: CASSQILETQYF. Looking up the rest from reference TRBV28 and TRBJ2-5 gives the full variable domain: DVKVTQSSRYLVKRTGEKVFLECVQDMDHENMFWYRQDPGLGLRLIYFSYDVKMKEKGDIPEGYSVSREKKERFSLILESASTNQTSMYLCASSQILETQYFGPGTRLLVL.

The chain joins TRBV4-1 to TRBJ2-7; TRBD1 might be the D (5 bases). The CDR3 runs to 15 residues. Trimming took 0 bases from V and 0 from J, leaving 9 bases between them. Germline V CDR1 and CDR2: MGHRA, YSYEKL. The CDR3 DNA reads TGCGCCAGCAGCCAAGATAAAGGGGTCTCCTACGAGCAGTACTTC. Protein: CASSQDKGVSYEQYF.

The rearrangement uses TRBV28 and TRBJ1-5, with 9 bases fitting TRBD1. V gave up 10 bases and J gave up 4 bases; unmatched junction bases: 8. Germline CDR1 is MDHEN and CDR2 is SYDVKM. The CDR3 runs 14 residues. The CDR3 bases are TGTGCCACCACCGGGACAGGGTCAAATCAGCCCCAGCATTTT. It is translated as CATTGTGSNQPQHF.

The gene calls are TRBV7-9 and TRBJ1-3, with 9 bases lining up with TRBD1. The germline gives CDR1 SEHNR, CDR2 FQNEAQ (reference sequence). There are 16 residues in the CDR3. V gave up 4 bases and J gave up 0 bases; unmatched junction bases: 4. CDR3 sequence reads: CASSSDRGSSGNTIYF. CDR3 in DNA: TGTGCCAGCAGCTCGGACAGGGGCTCCTCTGGAAACACCATATATTTT.

The gene calls are TRBV4-2 and TRBJ1-6; D gene ambiguous. Looked up from germline, CDR1 is LGHNA and CDR2 is YNFKEQ. CDR3 length equals 14 residues. Trimming left V 0 bases short and J 9 bases short, with 9 bases between. CDR3 amino acids: CASSQEGRSSPLHF. The CDR3 bases are TGTGCCAGCAGCCAAGAGGGCAGATCTTCACCCCTCCACTTT.

V usage is TRBV15 and J usage is TRBJ1-6; weak D call: TRBD1 (5 bases). The CDR3 has 11 residues. Trimming pared 5 bases from V and 14 bases from J, leaving 10 bases between. Germline CDR1 and CDR2: LNHNV and YYDKDF (reference sequence). This CDR3 is CATSAGGTLHF. DNA of the CDR3: TGTGCCACCAGCGCGGGGGGGACCCTCCACTTT. Complete variable domain (other parts from reference TRBV15 and TRBJ1-6): DAMVIQNPRYQVTQFGKPVTLSCSQTLNHNVMYWYQQKSSQAPKLLFHYYDKDFNNEADTPDNFQSRRPNTSFCFLDIRSPGLGDTAMYLCATSAGGTLHFGNGTRLTVT.